A single sample gave rise to the 11 T cell receptor beta chains below, sequenced in a study of cytotoxic CD8 clonotypes in ibrutinib-treated CLL. The method was immunoSEQ multiplex PCR; TCRdb's version includes in-frame clones alone and lacks a portion of them. Of roughly 330,000 clones listed, roughly 67% were seen once; the top ten hold roughly 6%. Sequences were derived from PBMCs, sampled after 36 months of ibrutinib treatment. These TCRs come from a human donor with chronic lymphocytic leukemia.

Only a few counts were recorded for this clone. The V gene is TRBV5-1, the J gene TRBJ2-3; TRBD2 is a possible D gene (5 bases). Germline CDR1 and CDR2: SGHRS and YFSETQ. The CDR3 is 15 amino acids. Trimming took 1 base from V and 0 from J, leaving 9 bases between them. In DNA form, the CDR3 reads TGCGCCAGCAGCTTGATGAGCGGTAGCACAGATACGCAGTATTTT. Translation gives CASSLMSGSTDTQYF.

V and J are TRBV9 and TRBJ2-7, with TRBD2 identical over 13 bases. The germline gives CDR1 SGDLS, CDR2 YYNGEE. V was clipped by 0 bases and J by 2 bases; unmatched bases: 8. This CDR3 comprises 18 residues. The CDR3 here is CASSVASTLAGGTYEQYF. The CDR3 DNA is TGTGCCAGCAGCGTAGCCTCCACACTAGCGGGAGGGACCTACGAGCAGTACTTC.

The CDR3 nucleotides read TGTGCCAGCAGTTTGGGACTCGGGTCCTACGAGCAGTACTTC. This translates into CASSLGLGSYEQYF. This rearrangement joins TRBV27 to TRBJ2-7; possibly TRBD2 for D (6 bases). The CDR3 consists of 14 residues. Trimming stripped 3 bases from V and 1 base from J, with 10 bases between. Germline V gene data show CDR1 as MNHEY and CDR2 as SMNVEV (reference sequence).

This rearrangement joins TRBV4-2 to TRBJ2-3, with D unclear. The ends were cut back, 4 bases at V and 6 bases at J, with 11 bases in the middle. Germline loops: CDR1 LGHNA, CDR2 YNFKEQ. The CDR3 is 13 amino acids. The CDR3 region is CASSPEIGDTQYF. As DNA, the CDR3 is TGTGCCAGCAGCCCAGAAATCGGGGATACGCAGTATTTT.

This clone turned up a few times. V and J are TRBV28 and TRBJ1-2; D is possibly TRBD1 (5 bases). CDR3 length equals 18 residues. Trimming cost V 3 bases and J 2 bases, with 22 bases left between them. Looked up from germline, CDR1 is MDHEN and CDR2 is SYDVKM. The CDR3 here is CASSLLGKGAVYNYGYTF. As DNA, the CDR3 is TGTGCCAGCAGTTTGCTCGGTAAAGGGGCAGTATACAACTATGGCTACACCTTC.

The chain joins TRBV27 to TRBJ2-3; 8 positions match TRBD2. V shed 1 base and J 2 bases; nucleotides not matched to a gene: 5. Germline CDR1 MNHEY, CDR2 SMNVEV (reference sequence). CDR3 length: 16 amino acids. The DNA for the CDR3 is TGTGCCAGCAGTTTATGGGCGGGGGGTACCACAGATACGCAGTATTTT. The encoded protein is CASSLWAGGTTDTQYF.

The chain recombines TRBV4-2 with TRBJ1-3, with TRBD1 matching 7 bases. With V trimmed by 1 base and J by 2 bases, 11 bases remained unmatched. This CDR3 is 18 amino acids long. Germline V gives CDR1 LGHNA, CDR2 YNFKEQ. The DNA for the CDR3 is TGTGCCAGCAGCCAAGTGGTCCCGGGACAGTCGCCTGGAAACACCATATATTTT. It is translated as CASSQVVPGQSPGNTIYF.

Here the CDR3 DNA reads TGCGCCAGCAGCCACCCGGTTACAGGAAACACCATATATTTT. Amino acids: CASSHPVTGNTIYF. V gene TRBV4-1 combines with J gene TRBJ1-3; D gene unclear. In germline, CDR1 is MGHRA, CDR2 YSYEKL. The CDR3 length is 14 residues. Between the trimmed V and J ends, which lost 3 bases and 4 bases, there was a span of 10 bases.

The CDR3, as DNA: TGTGCCAGCAGAAGGGACAGGGCCTACGAGCAGTACTTC. Residues: CASRRDRAYEQYF. J is TRBJ2-7 and V is TRBV2, with TRBD1 matching 9 bases. CDR1 is SNHLY, CDR2 FYNNEI, per germline. V was clipped by 6 bases and J by 2 bases; unmatched bases: 2. The CDR3 contains 13 residues. Supplemented by reference TRBV2 and TRBJ2-7, the full variable domain reads EPEVTQTPSHQVTQMGQEVILRCVPISNHLYFYWYRQILGQKVEFLVSFYNNEISEKSEIFDDQFSVERPDGSNFTLKIRSTKLEDSAMYFCASRRDRAYEQYFGPGTRLTVT.

The genes are TRBV7-3 and TRBJ2-3; 7 nucleotides agree with TRBD1. V was clipped by 0 bases and J by 2 bases; unmatched bases: 8. CDR1 and CDR2 from the germline V gene are SGHTA and FQGTGA. This CDR3 is 17 amino acids long. This CDR3 reads CASSLTGTALSTDTQYF. CDR3 nucleotides: TGTGCCAGCAGCTTAACGGGGACAGCCCTTTCCACAGATACGCAGTATTTT. Together with reference TRBV7-3 and TRBJ2-3, the CDR3 gives the full variable domain: GAGVSQTPSNKVTEKGKYVELRCDPISGHTALYWYRQSLGQGPEFLIYFQGTGAADDSGLPNDRFFAVRPEGSVSTLKIQRTERGDSAVYLCASSLTGTALSTDTQYFGPGTRLTVL.

Written as DNA, the CDR3 is TGTGCCAGCAGTTACGGGCAGTTGTCGTACGAGCAGTACTTC. Protein product: CASSYGQLSYEQYF. The chain is built from TRBV6-5 and TRBJ2-7, with no clear D. Looked up from germline, CDR1 is MNHEY and CDR2 is SVGAGI. Trimming pared 2 bases from V and 4 bases from J, leaving 12 bases between. The CDR3 is 14 amino acids.